This entry is about one T cell receptor beta chain. V lost 7 bases and J 0 bases, leaving 13 bases between the germline ends. The CDR3 is made up of 15 amino acids. Germline CDR1 SNHLY, CDR2 FYNNEI. The source of the sample is a study of blood T cell repertoires in COVID-19. In the authors' workflow: Nucleated cell number was recorded as an estimate derived from reference gene primer amplification. Clones were sequenced by immunoSEQ multiplex PCR, and TCRdb holds only the in-frame ones, with some missing. For V, J and clone size, that table is used; D and trimming come from the DNA. The sample lists about 200,000 clones; just under 85% were seen once.

The V gene is TRBV2, the J gene TRBJ1-5; D might be TRBD1 (5 bases). This TCR derives from a woman in her 70s with active or convalescent COVID-19. Sequences were obtained from peripheral blood. The CDR3: CASTRQFNSNQPQHF. The CDR3 coding sequence is TGTGCCAGCACCCGACAGTTCAATAGCAATCAGCCCCAGCATTTT.